This T cell receptor (beta chain) was sequenced during a study of T-cell memory formation after mild COVID-19. The overall study: The study found TCR clusters largely donor specific.

This clonotype was seen a handful of times. Its antigen remains unknown. Constant-segment primers and 5'RACE yielded cDNA libraries for TCR alpha and TCR beta, each carrying sample barcodes and UMIs. TCRdb recomputed calls from the 5' RACE reads with MiXCR, one row per CDR3 protein. The table includes 190,000 or so distinct CDR3 sequences, 20% to 25% detected once. In germline, CDR1 is SGHRS, CDR2 YFSETQ. The CDR3 runs 18 residues. Trimming removed 0 bases from V and 2 bases from J; junction bases left unmatched: 7. Overall study results and limits: CD4+ clones that contracted lay mainly in CM and EM; CD8+ ones lay in EMRA.

The sample was PBMCs or a T cell subset sorted from them (not recorded which). The rearrangement links TRBV5-1 to TRBJ2-1, with 11 bases fitting TRBD2. This receptor was identified in an adult woman who had mild COVID-19 (a few samples of this study predate the infection). Cell type and time point are not known. This CDR3 is CASSLGLAGSSPYNEQFF. The DNA of the CDR3 is TGCGCCAGCAGCTTGGGACTAGCGGGGTCCTCCCCCTACAATGAGCAGTTCTTC.